This TCR beta chain was recorded in a study of CD8+ T cells in alopecia areata listed by TCRdb under 2018. General notes on the study: Treated patients were enrolled in an open-label pilot trial of oral tofacitinib at 5 to 10 mg twice daily for moderate-to-severe alopecia areata. Patients stayed on tofacitinib for 6 to 18 months and then had 6 months of follow-up off drug so that delayed response and recurrence could be assessed. Disease severity in treated patients was measured with the SALT score, which quantifies the percentage of affected scalp surface area. To study T cell clonal expansion in alopecia areata, the researchers applied high-throughput TCRbeta sequencing to both the C3H/HeJ mouse model and human patients. In humans, TCRbeta sequencing was performed on scalp tissue and on sorted CD4+ and CD8+ peripheral blood T cells from healthy controls and from patients with patchy or totalis/universalis alopecia areata. Patients on tofacitinib were biopsied at baseline and after 4 and 24 weeks of treatment, and several of the patients also had a later scalp biopsy. Clonality in the scalp was compared among normal scalp (n=4), patchy alopecia areata scalp (n=8), and alopecia totalis/universalis scalp (n=8). RNA was obtained with the PAXgene miRNA kit for fixed scalp, the miRNeasy kit for PBMCs, and the RNeasy kit for mouse skin. TCRbeta CDR3 regions were amplified by immunoSEQ multiplex PCR with 35 Vbeta forward and 13 Jbeta reverse primers. Study-wide findings and limitations: Higher clonality and more expanded CD8+ clones were observed in lesional scalp than in normal scalp, particularly in alopecia totalis/universalis, a finding suggestive of antigenic drive. Unlike mouse skin, which is dominated by gammadelta T cells, normal human skin has resident alphabeta T cells that are also sequenced, and this complicates analysis of the scalp TCR repertoire. Shared TCR sequences between patients were less evident than in mice, which may be partly attributable to HLA diversity in the patient population. Because the treated cohort was small and had only one nonresponder, larger studies are needed to examine links between baseline CD8+ expansion and response. Scalp clonality and the number of expanded CD8+ clones among the top 100 scalp clones were significantly decreased by tofacitinib. Many expanded lesional clones persisted in scalp and blood during tofacitinib treatment, which may partly explain relapse after stopping treatment.

What this sample's time point label stands for: roughly 24 weeks on oral tofacitinib. The sample's treatment or condition label, in plain terms: oral pan-JAK inhibitor, 5-10 mg twice daily. Peripheral blood and lesional scalp punch biopsies were obtained from patients with alopecia areata. PBMCs were separated by density centrifugation and stained for CD3, CD4 and CD8, after which CD4+ and CD8+ T cells were sorted on a FACSAria. CDR1 and CDR2, looked up from the germline V gene, are SGDLS and YYNGEE. The CDR3 spans 17 residues, from the cysteine through the phenylalanine. The retained sequence is limited to the CDR3, 51 bases, with the frame set at the first base. V is shortened by 3 bases, J by 3 bases, and the region joining them spans 19 bases. The method was the immunoSEQ multiplex PCR assay. RNA was extracted from all samples and reverse transcribed into cDNA as template for TCR sequencing. SuperScript III was used to make first-strand cDNA, primed with a 2:1 mix of oligo-dT and random hexamers. A synthetic immune receptor repertoire was used to gauge amplification bias, and whatever bias remained was removed computationally. The original pipeline was this. Raw reads were preprocessed for error removal, and CDR3 was defined according to IMGT conventions as running from the conserved cysteine to phenylalanine. Clonality was computed as 1 minus the Shannon entropy, with the entropy normalized by log2 of the number of productive unique TCRs. CD4 or CD8 identity of scalp clones was inferred by cross-referencing scalp TCRbeta sequences with sorted blood CD4 and CD8 repertoires. Not all clones reach the TCRdb copy of this immuneACCESS table, which keeps in-frame sequences only. Checked studies attribute under half of the gap to unresolved V genes and leave the rest unexplained. The V and J calls and clone size come from that table; D and trimming were worked out from the DNA. This sample gives some 110,000 clones in total; roughly 55% of them show up just once. Clones ranked in the top ten supply 12% of the sample.

Concerning this clone itself: Its recognized antigen is unknown. Base-call qualities are not available, and no considerably larger clone is one nucleotide away.

The chain is encoded by TRBV9 joined to TRBJ2-1; there is no confident call for the D gene. This clonotype was obtained from a human donor with alopecia areata. Specimen: CD8+ T cells sorted from blood, collected at week 24, from a patient treated with tofacitinib. The sequence in DNA is TGTGCCAGCAGCGAACGAGACGGCCTCGTTCGCTACAATGAGCAGTTCTTC. Its protein product is CASSERDGLVRYNEQFF.